These 26 T cell receptor beta chains originate from one sample sequenced in a study of cytomegalovirus exposure and HLA in healthy donors (dated by TCRdb to the late 2010s). The library was produced with the immunoSEQ multiplex PCR assay. TCRdb obtained this table from immuneACCESS and retained in-frame rearrangements with V and J assigned. These tables miss some clones; where compared with another copy, unresolved V genes account for less than half of the shortfall, and the remainder is unexplained. For this sample the table gives some 160,000 clones, of which about 89% were detected only once. The top ten clones comprise 0.6% to 0.8% of the sample. Specimen: PBMCs. Every receptor here comes from a man aged 18 to 35 in good health and CMV-seronegative.

The chain joins TRBV29-1 to TRBJ1-1; D perhaps matches TRBD1 (5 bases). CDR1 SQVTM and CDR2 ANQGSEA come from the germline V gene. The CDR3 has 12 residues. V was pared by 6 bases and J by 10 bases, with 18 bases between. The CDR3 sequence: CSVGTGSVGAFF. The CDR3 DNA follows: TGCAGCGTCGGGACCGGGAGCGTCGGAGCTTTCTTT. Together with reference TRBV29-1 and TRBJ1-1, the CDR3 gives the full variable domain: SAVISQKPSRDICQRGTSLTIQCQVDSQVTMMFWYRQQPGQSLTLIATANQGSEATYESGFVIDKFPISRPNLTFSTLTVSNMSPEDSSIYLCSVGTGSVGAFFGQGTRLTVV.

The chain uses TRBV7-8 and TRBJ2-7, with 8 bases identical to TRBD1. From germline, CDR1 is SGHVS and CDR2 FQNEAQ. V was clipped by 5 bases and J by 8 bases; unmatched bases: 14. This CDR3 contains 15 residues. The CDR3 reads CASSQEARGPRKQYV. The CDR3 DNA sequence: TGTGCCAGCAGCCAAGAGGCCAGGGGGCCCCGGAAGCAGTACGTC.

CDR3 sequence (DNA): TGTGCCACCAGCACATTCGGGTCCGCCTATTACAATGAGCAGTTCTTC. Translated: CATSTFGSAYYNEQFF. The chain links TRBV15 to TRBJ2-1; D is ambiguous. V lost 4 bases to trimming and J lost 4 bases, with 17 bases between them. Germline CDR1 reads LNHNV; CDR2 reads YYDKDF (reference sequence). This CDR3 is 16 amino acids long.

The rearrangement uses TRBV10-3 and TRBJ1-5; D is undetermined. The V gene lost 4 bases and the J gene lost 3 bases, with 19 bases spanning the gap. CDR3 length: 17 residues. Germline V lookup: CDR1 ENHRY, CDR2 SYGVKD. Here the CDR3 DNA reads TGTGCCATCAGTGGCGGTTCCGGTGAGTCAAACAATCAGCCCCAGCATTTT. This translates into CAISGGSGESNNQPQHF.

The gene calls are TRBV30 and TRBJ1-1, with D possibly TRBD1 on 5 matching bases. V shed 3 bases and J shed 2 bases, with 7 bases lying between them. CDR1 GTSNPN and CDR2 SVGIG come from the germline V gene (reference sequence). This CDR3 spans 12 amino acids. CDR3 sequence: CAWRGQNTEAFF. The CDR3 DNA reads as TGTGCCTGGAGGGGGCAAAACACTGAAGCTTTCTTT.

V and J are TRBV29-1 and TRBJ2-1, with TRBD2 matching 14 bases. The CDR3 covers 16 residues. The V gene end was trimmed by 4 bases and the J gene end by 4 bases; junction bases not matched to a gene: 6. Germline V lookup: CDR1 SQVTM, CDR2 ANQGSEA. The CDR3 nucleotides are TGCAGCGTTGTTGGGACTAGCGGGAGCAATTACAATGAGCAGTTCTTC. Protein sequence: CSVVGTSGSNYNEQFF.

The chain couples TRBV5-1 to TRBJ1-1; D perhaps matches TRBD1 (6 bases). Deletions cut 1 base from V and 8 bases from J, with 15 bases between. The CDR3 contains 14 residues. Per the germline V gene, CDR1 is SGHRS and CDR2 is YFSETQ. The CDR3 sequence is CASSLRQVAAEAFF. As DNA, the CDR3 is TGCGCCAGCAGCTTGCGACAGGTAGCTGCCGAAGCTTTCTTT.

The J gene is TRBJ2-1, the V gene TRBV11-2, with D possibly being TRBD2 (5 bases). The V gene lost 0 bases and the J gene lost 3 bases, with 12 bases spanning the gap. Germline V gene sequence: CDR1 SGHAT, CDR2 FQNNGV. The length of the CDR3 is 16 residues. CDR3 sequence (DNA): TGTGCCAGCAGCTTAGAGGTGACTACCGTCTACAATGAGCAGTTCTTC. Translating it yields CASSLEVTTVYNEQFF.

This clone has a single count. This rearrangement joins TRBV7-9 to TRBJ1-2, with 7 nucleotides matching TRBD1. Germline-derived CDR1 and CDR2 are SEHNR and FQNEAQ (reference sequence). V gave up 4 bases and J gave up 5 bases; unmatched junction bases: 10. The CDR3 extends over 15 amino acids. CDR3 bases: TGTGCCAGCAGCTCCCTCCGTGACAGGGTATATGGCTACACCTTC. Translation gives CASSSLRDRVYGYTF. The full variable domain, with the rest looked up from reference TRBV7-9 and TRBJ1-2, is DTGVSQNPRHKITKRGQNVTFRCDPISEHNRLYWYRQTLGQGPEFLTYFQNEAQLEKSRLLSDRFSAERPKGSFSTLEIQRTEQGDSAMYLCASSSLRDRVYGYTFGSGTRLTVV.

This chain connects TRBV4-3 to TRBJ2-1, with 11 bases matching TRBD1. The J segment lost 3 bases and the V segment lost 0 bases, leaving 1 base of the junction unmatched. CDR3 length equals 16 residues. Germline loops: CDR1 LGHNA, CDR2 YSLEER. The CDR3 nucleotides are TGCGCCAGCAGCCAAGAGGGGACAGGGGGCTACAATGAGCAGTTCTTC. It codes for CASSQEGTGGYNEQFF.

This chain uses TRBV11-3 with TRBJ1-2, with TRBD1 matching 7 bases. V lost 0 bases to trimming and J lost 6 bases; unmatched junction nucleotides: 1. CDR3 length: 13 amino acids. The germline V gene has CDR1 SGHNT and CDR2 YENEEA. Here the CDR3 reads CASSLETGNGYTF. CDR3 sequence (DNA): TGTGCCAGCAGCTTAGAGACAGGGAATGGCTACACCTTC.

This clone was seen once. The rearrangement uses TRBV18 and TRBJ2-5; 13 bases are a match to TRBD2. This CDR3 spans 17 amino acids. Trimming took 0 bases from V and 4 from J; bases not matched to a gene: 5. Germline V gives CDR1 KGHSH, CDR2 LQKENI. In nucleotides, the CDR3 is TGTGCCAGCTCACCACCGACTAGCGGGAGGTTCTCAGAGACCCAGTACTTC. Its protein product is CASSPPTSGRFSETQYF.

This sequence joins TRBV10-3 and TRBJ2-7, with TRBD1 matching 7 bases. V was clipped by 0 bases and J by 2 bases; unmatched bases: 7. CDR3 size: 16 residues. The germline V gene encodes CDR1 ENHRY and CDR2 SYGVKD. CDR3 DNA: TGTGCCATCAGTGAGTCGGCCCCGGGACAGCCCTACGAGCAGTACTTC. Its protein is CAISESAPGQPYEQYF.

V gene TRBV6-1 combines with J gene TRBJ2-1; 8 bases agree with TRBD2. J was trimmed by 1 base and V by 3 bases; bases with no gene match: 5. The germline gives CDR1 MNHNS, CDR2 SASEGT. CDR3 length equals 16 residues. In DNA, the CDR3 is TGTGCCAGCAGTGAGGCAGCGGGGGTTTCCTACAATGAGCAGTTCTTC. Protein: CASSEAAGVSYNEQFF.

This chain joins TRBV5-1 and TRBJ2-4, with 8 bases aligning to TRBD1. This CDR3 is built from 14 residues. Germline V gene sequence: CDR1 SGHRS, CDR2 YFSETQ. V trimming: 4 bases; J trimming: 7 bases; junction bases outside the gene matches: 7. The CDR3 bases are TGCGCCAGCAGCCCAAGGACAGGGAATAACATTCAGTACTTC. Amino acids: CASSPRTGNNIQYF. Looking up the rest from reference TRBV5-1 and TRBJ2-4 gives the full variable domain: KAGVTQTPRYLIKTRGQQVTLSCSPISGHRSVSWYQQTPGQGLQFLFEYFSETQRNKGNFPGRFSGRQFSNSRSEMNVSTLELGDSALYLCASSPRTGNNIQYFGAGTRLSVL.

This clone was counted a few times. An end of the junction does not agree with germline; a read error may underlie this. The chain employs TRBV11-3 and TRBJ1-2; maybe TRBD1 (6 bases). This CDR3 spans 11 amino acids. The germline CDR1 and CDR2 sequences are SGHNT and YENEEA. CDR3 region: CASSSQGTAVF. CDR3 DNA: TGTGCCAGCAGCTCCCAGGGGACGGCCGTATTC.

The V gene is TRBV27, the J gene TRBJ1-3, with unresolved D. V gave up 6 bases and J gave up 2 bases, with 11 bases separating them. This CDR3 has 14 residues. Per the germline V gene, CDR1 is MNHEY and CDR2 is SMNVEV (reference sequence). For the CDR3, the DNA is TGTGCCAGCAGCCCCTATGCTCCTGGAAACACCATATATTTT. As protein: CASSPYAPGNTIYF.

The chain employs TRBV6-5 and TRBJ2-2, with no clear D. In germline, CDR1 is MNHEY, CDR2 SVGAGI. This CDR3 is built from 13 residues. Trimming pared 7 bases from V and 4 bases from J, leaving 10 bases between. CDR3 sequence reads: CASTILSTGELFF. The CDR3 DNA follows: TGTGCCAGCACCATACTGAGCACCGGGGAGCTGTTTTTT.

This clone came up a few times. The chain is built from TRBV2 and TRBJ2-5, with 13 bases matching TRBD2. Trimming removed 5 bases from V and 5 bases from J; junction bases left unmatched: 11. The CDR3 consists of 17 residues. Germline lookup yields CDR1 SNHLY and CDR2 FYNNEI. CDR3 amino acids: CASSRGLAGPTPETQYF. As DNA, the CDR3 is TGTGCCAGCAGTAGGGGACTAGCGGGGCCCACGCCGGAGACCCAGTACTTC.

The chain couples TRBV19 to TRBJ1-5; 7 bases fit TRBD1. The CDR3 runs to 17 residues. The V gene end was trimmed by 4 bases and the J gene end by 0 bases; junction bases not matched to a gene: 9. Germline V gives CDR1 LNHDA, CDR2 SQIVND (reference sequence). The CDR3 is CASSTRQGWGSNQPQHF. CDR3 coding DNA: TGTGCCAGTAGTACGCGACAGGGATGGGGTAGCAATCAGCCCCAGCATTTT. The entire variable domain, with the rest obtained from reference TRBV19 and TRBJ1-5, is as follows: DGGITQSPKYLFRKEGQNVTLSCEQNLNHDAMYWYRQDPGQGLRLIYYSQIVNDFQKGDIAEGYSVSREKKESFPLTVTSAQKNPTAFYLCASSTRQGWGSNQPQHFGDGTRLSIL.

This chain joins TRBV10-1 and TRBJ1-1; 8 nucleotides agree with TRBD1. Trimming cost V 0 bases and J 3 bases; bases outside gene matches: 3. CDR3 length: 15 amino acids. CDR1 and CDR2 (germline): WNHNN, SYGVQD (reference sequence). The CDR3 is CASSESPGGHTEAFF. In nucleotides, the CDR3 is TGCGCCAGCAGTGAGTCGCCAGGGGGCCACACTGAAGCTTTCTTT.

DNA of the CDR3: TGTGCCAGCAGCTTTTTGGTCAAGGGGAAACTGTTTTTT. Encoded protein: CASSFLVKGKLFF. V gene TRBV5-8 combines with J gene TRBJ1-4; possible D gene TRBD1, 5 bases. Germline-derived CDR1 and CDR2 are SGHTS and YDEGEE. The CDR3 runs 13 residues. Trimming removed 2 bases at V and 11 bases at J, with 13 bases between.

The V gene is TRBV15, the J gene TRBJ1-4; D might be TRBD1 (6 bases). Trimming removed 4 bases at V and 7 bases at J, with 16 bases between. The CDR3 has 15 amino acids. Germline V CDR1 and CDR2: LNHNV, YYDKDF (reference sequence). The CDR3, as DNA: TGTGCCACCAGCATTAACAGGGTCCTAGGTGAAAAACTGTTTTTT. Its protein is CATSINRVLGEKLFF.

The J gene is TRBJ2-5, the V gene TRBV7-2, with a possible D match to TRBD2 (5 bases). V was cut by 5 bases and J by 1 base, with 11 bases left in between. Per germline, CDR1 SGHTA and CDR2 FQGNSA. CDR3 length equals 14 residues. CDR3 in DNA: TGTGCCAGCAGCCCACGGGGTATCCAAGAGACCCAGTACTTC. It translates to CASSPRGIQETQYF.

This chain joins TRBV10-2 and TRBJ2-7, with a tentative D call TRBD1 (6 bases). Trimming stripped 2 bases from V and 3 bases from J, with 11 bases between. Germline-derived CDR1 and CDR2 are WSHSY and SAAADI. CDR3 length equals 14 residues. CDR3 sequence reads: CASSEVSGVYEQYF. In DNA, the CDR3 is TGCGCCAGCAGTGAGGTATCAGGGGTCTACGAGCAGTACTTC.

The CDR3 here is CASSLEGRPTHEQFF. DNA of the CDR3: TGCGCCAGCAGCCTAGAGGGAAGGCCTACCCATGAGCAGTTCTTC. The genes are TRBV5-1 and TRBJ2-1; D might be TRBD2 (5 bases). Germline V CDR1 and CDR2: SGHRS, YFSETQ. This CDR3 contains 15 residues. Trimming took 4 bases from V and 8 from J, leaving 19 bases between them.